The entry that follows covers one T cell receptor (beta chain) sequence. As yet, its antigen is unknown. The entry originates in a study of response to subunit inactivated influenza vaccine. Findings of the study overall: With each seasonal influenza vaccination, the authors suggested, few new T cells are recruited.

TCRdb re-analysed the RT-PCR reads in MiXCR, keeping a single row per CDR3 protein. The table has 650,000 or so distinct CDR3 sequences, less than 15% seen once; the top ten hold roughly 7.6%. This CDR3 has 17 residues. V was clipped by 4 bases and J by 0 bases; unmatched bases: 9. Germline loops: CDR1 SGDLS, CDR2 YYNGEE. The rearrangement links TRBV9 to TRBJ2-3; 9 nucleotides match TRBD2. This TCR derives from a man aged 50-59 years who received an inactivated influenza vaccine. The material sequenced was PBMCs from blood, taken approximately 15 days before vaccination. CDR3 DNA sequence: TGTGCCAGCAGCCCTGGACTAGCGACAAGCAGCACAGATACGCAGTATTTT. Translating gives CASSPGLATSSTDTQYF.